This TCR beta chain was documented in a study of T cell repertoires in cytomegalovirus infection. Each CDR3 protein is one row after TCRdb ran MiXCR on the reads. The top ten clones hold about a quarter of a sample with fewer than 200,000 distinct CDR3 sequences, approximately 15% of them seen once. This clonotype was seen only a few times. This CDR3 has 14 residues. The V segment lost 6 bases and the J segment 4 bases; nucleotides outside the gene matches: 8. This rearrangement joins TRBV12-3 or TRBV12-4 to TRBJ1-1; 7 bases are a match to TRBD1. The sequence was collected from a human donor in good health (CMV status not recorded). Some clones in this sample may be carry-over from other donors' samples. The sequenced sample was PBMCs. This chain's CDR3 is CASRIRGMSTEAFF. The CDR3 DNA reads TGTGCCAGCAGAATCAGGGGGATGAGCACTGAAGCTTTCTTT.